This entry lists 32 T cell receptor beta chains sequenced from one sample in a study of cytomegalovirus exposure and HLA in healthy donors. In the PCR, 60 Vbeta and 13 Jbeta primers were used. TCRdb's table, derived via immunoSEQ multiplex PCR, lists solely in-frame clones and lacks some. Found here are approximately 150,000 clones, almost 85% of them singletons; the top ten hold around 0.96%. Sequences were obtained from PBMCs. These receptors were collected from a man younger than 45 in good health and CMV-seronegative.

This chain connects TRBV11-3 to TRBJ2-3; no firm D call. CDR1 and CDR2 from the germline V gene are SGHNT and YENEEA. V was trimmed by 5 bases and J by 5 bases, leaving 14 bases between them. The CDR3 covers 14 residues. The CDR3 spells CASSRPQSGDTQYF. As DNA, the CDR3 is TGTGCCAGCAGCCGCCCCCAGTCGGGAGATACGCAGTATTTT.

This rearrangement joins TRBV6-6 to TRBJ2-7, with D perhaps TRBD1 (6 bases). This CDR3 has 12 residues. Trimming took off 10 bases at V and 2 bases at J, with 12 bases between the two ends. Germline V gives CDR1 MNHNY, CDR2 SVGAGI (reference sequence). The DNA of the CDR3 is TGTGCCACCGGACAGAACCCCTACGAGCAGTACTTC. As protein: CATGQNPYEQYF.

The CDR3 loop is CASSTGTRPEDTQYF. The DNA of the CDR3 is TGTGCCAGCAGCACCGGGACTCGCCCTGAGGATACGCAGTATTTT. V usage is TRBV11-2 and J usage is TRBJ2-3, with D tentatively TRBD2 (6 bases). The V gene's germline CDR1 is SGHAT and CDR2 FQNNGV. The CDR3 length is 15 residues. V was shortened by 5 bases and J by 6 bases, with 18 bases between the two germline ends.

The sample holds one count of this clone. The CDR3 sequence is CASSLPMDTQYF. The CDR3, as DNA: TGTGCCAGCAGCTTACCAATGGATACGCAGTATTTT. The chain couples TRBV7-2 to TRBJ2-3, with no clear D. Germline CDR1 SGHTA, CDR2 FQGNSA. CDR3 length: 12 residues. V was cut by 2 bases and J by 6 bases, with 6 bases left in between.

The chain has TRBV10-1 and TRBJ1-1; TRBD1 matches at 7 bases. This CDR3 contains 14 residues. Trimming cost V 6 bases and J 1 base; bases outside gene matches: 5. Germline V gene data show CDR1 as WNHNN and CDR2 as SYGVQD (reference sequence). CDR3 sequence reads: CASRAGGTNTEAFF. As DNA, the CDR3 is TGCGCCAGCAGGGCAGGGGGGACGAACACTGAAGCTTTCTTT.

The V gene is TRBV19, the J gene TRBJ2-2; D gene ambiguous. The V end lost 3 bases, the J end lost 0 bases, and 11 bases lay between the germline ends. The germline CDR1 and CDR2 sequences are LNHDA and SQIVND (reference sequence). The CDR3 has 16 amino acids. The CDR3 region has the DNA TGTGCCAGTAGTATCGGTCGAGGTCCGAACACCGGGGAGCTGTTTTTT. It translates to CASSIGRGPNTGELFF.

This chain joins TRBV10-1 and TRBJ2-7, with 9 positions matching TRBD2. Germline CDR1 and CDR2: WNHNN and SYGVQD (reference sequence). The CDR3 has 19 residues. The V gene end was trimmed by 8 bases and the J gene end by 3 bases; junction bases not matched to a gene: 23. CDR3 residues: CASGGVAGVTRLSDYEQYF. CDR3 in DNA: TGCGCCAGCGGGGGGGTAGCGGGAGTTACCCGCCTTTCGGACTACGAGCAGTACTTC.

This clone was picked up a small number of times. This chain uses TRBV18 with TRBJ2-2; no definite D call. From germline, CDR1 is KGHSH and CDR2 LQKENI. The V end lost 5 bases, the J end lost 1 base, and 8 bases lay between the germline ends. This CDR3 region has 14 residues. The CDR3, as DNA: TGTGCCAGCTCATCTCGACAGAACACCGGGGAGCTGTTTTTT. Translated: CASSSRQNTGELFF.

The J gene is TRBJ2-7, the V gene TRBV5-1; the D gene is possibly TRBD2 (5 bases). V lost 4 bases and J lost 3, with 20 bases in between. Germline values: CDR1 SGHRS, CDR2 YFSETQ. There are 16 residues in the CDR3. The CDR3 here is CASSVSTTREYYEQYF. The CDR3 DNA reads TGCGCCAGCAGCGTCTCGACGACGAGGGAATACTACGAGCAGTACTTC. The full variable domain, with the rest looked up from reference TRBV5-1 and TRBJ2-7, is KAGVTQTPRYLIKTRGQQVTLSCSPISGHRSVSWYQQTPGQGLQFLFEYFSETQRNKGNFPGRFSGRQFSNSRSEMNVSTLELGDSALYLCASSVSTTREYYEQYFGPGTRLTVT.

In regard to this clone: This sample also contains other DNA sequences that code for the same CDR3. CDR3 residues: CASSTGSYEQYF. CDR3 bases: TGTGCCAGTAGTACGGGCTCCTACGAGCAGTACTTC. The chain carries TRBV19 and TRBJ2-7, with D uncertain. CDR3 length equals 12 residues. The germline V gene encodes CDR1 LNHDA and CDR2 SQIVND (reference sequence). V was cut by 4 bases and J by 0 bases, with 4 bases left in between. Combining the CDR3 with reference TRBV19 and TRBJ2-7 gives the whole variable domain DGGITQSPKYLFRKEGQNVTLSCEQNLNHDAMYWYRQDPGQGLRLIYYSQIVNDFQKGDIAEGYSVSREKKESFPLTVTSAQKNPTAFYLCASSTGSYEQYFGPGTRLTVT.

The V and J genes are TRBV7-9 and TRBJ2-7, with TRBD1 matching 7 bases. V dropped 5 bases and J dropped 4; count of bases not matched to a gene: 8. CDR1 is SEHNR, CDR2 FQNEAQ, per germline (reference sequence). The CDR3 sequence is 14 residues long. Written as DNA, the CDR3 is TGTGCCAGCAGCACTCGGACAGGACAGTACGAGCAGTACTTC. Protein product: CASSTRTGQYEQYF.

The chain recombines TRBV6-6 with TRBJ1-4; TRBD1 matches 7 bases. This CDR3 has 15 residues. The V segment lost 4 bases and the J segment 0 bases; nucleotides outside the gene matches: 2. CDR1 is MNHNY, CDR2 SVGAGI, per germline (reference sequence). CDR3 protein: CASSWQGATNEKLFF. The CDR3 coding sequence is TGTGCCAGCAGTTGGCAGGGGGCAACTAATGAAAAACTGTTTTTT.

On this clone itself: This specimen includes other DNA sequences encoding the same CDR3. The rearrangement joins TRBV30 to TRBJ1-6, with unresolved D. The CDR3 length is 15 residues. Germline assignment: CDR1 GTSNPN and CDR2 SVGIG (reference sequence). The V end was cut by 0 bases, the J end by 0 bases, with 6 bases between. The DNA for the CDR3 is TGTGCCTGGAGTGTCGTGAGCTCCTATAATTCACCCCTCCACTTT. Amino acids: CAWSVVSSYNSPLHF.

The chain joins TRBV7-8 to TRBJ1-1; the match to TRBD1 covers 10 bases. Germline CDR1 and CDR2: SGHVS and FQNEAQ. CDR3 length equals 15 residues. V was clipped by 5 bases and J by 3 bases; unmatched bases: 6. CDR3 nucleotides: TGTGCCAGCAGCCCGGGACAGGGGCGGCACACTGAAGCTTTCTTT. As protein: CASSPGQGRHTEAFF. Looking up the rest from reference TRBV7-8 and TRBJ1-1 gives the full variable domain: GAGVSQSPRYKVAKRGQDVALRCDPISGHVSLFWYQQALGQGPEFLTYFQNEAQLDKSGLPSDRFFAERPEGSVSTLKIQRTQQEDSAVYLCASSPGQGRHTEAFFGQGTRLTVV.

The chain recombines TRBV29-1 with TRBJ2-7; TRBD1 matches at 7 bases. Germline loops: CDR1 SQVTM, CDR2 ANQGSEA. V lost 1 base, J lost 6 bases, and 9 bases stayed unmatched. The CDR3 totals 14 residues. CDR3 DNA: TGCAGCGTTGAAGTAGGGCAGGGGGTAGGCGAGCAGTACTTC. The encoded protein is CSVEVGQGVGEQYF.

This clone was recorded a few times. The rearrangement joins TRBV11-2 to TRBJ2-6; D unclear. Looked up from germline, CDR1 is SGHAT and CDR2 is FQNNGV. The CDR3 length is 15 residues. The V and J ends lost 5 bases and 0 bases respectively, with 8 bases between them. The CDR3 is CASSPQLSGANVLTF. The CDR3 nucleotides are TGTGCCAGCAGCCCGCAACTCTCTGGGGCCAACGTCCTGACTTTC.

CDR3 in DNA: TGCGCCAGCAGCTTGGGGGACACGTACAATGAGCAGTTCTTC. Translating gives CASSLGDTYNEQFF. V usage is TRBV5-1 and J usage is TRBJ2-1; perhaps TRBD1 as D (6 bases). V lost 0 bases and J lost 4, with 8 bases in between. Germline CDR1 SGHRS, CDR2 YFSETQ. The CDR3 has 14 amino acids.

This clone was counted a few times. The chain couples TRBV11-1 to TRBJ2-7; a possible D gene is TRBD2 (5 bases). Trimming pared 8 bases from V and 0 bases from J, leaving 14 bases between. CDR3 length: 14 residues. Germline V gene data show CDR1 as SGHAT and CDR2 as FQDESV (reference sequence). CDR3 sequence: CASSRGGSSYEQYF. The CDR3 DNA is TGTGCCAGCTCTAGAGGAGGCAGCTCCTACGAGCAGTACTTC.

The CDR3 region is CASSGLASTDTQYF. As DNA, the CDR3 is TGTGCCAGCAGCGGGCTAGCGAGCACAGATACGCAGTATTTT. V usage is TRBV9 and J usage is TRBJ2-3, with a possible D match to TRBD2 (6 bases). This CDR3 comprises 14 residues. Trimming removed 3 bases at V and 0 bases at J, with 8 bases between. Per germline, CDR1 SGDLS and CDR2 YYNGEE.

This clone was seen a single time. This sequence joins TRBV29-1 and TRBJ2-3, with 7 bases aligning to TRBD1. The V and J ends lost 2 bases and 5 bases, in that order; junction bases with no gene match: 13. The CDR3 is made up of 16 amino acids. In germline, CDR1 is SQVTM, CDR2 ANQGSEA. The DNA of the CDR3 is TGCAGCGTTGAATTGGGGGCGACAGGGTTTATAGATACGCAGTATTTT. Translated, it gives CSVELGATGFIDTQYF.

This rearrangement joins TRBV6-1 to TRBJ1-2; 8 nucleotides match TRBD1. Germline trimming cut 4 bases from V and 4 bases from J; bases unmatched to any gene: 8. The germline gives CDR1 MNHNS, CDR2 SASEGT. The CDR3 runs 15 residues. The CDR3 reads CASSAQTGAGYGYTF. As DNA, the CDR3 is TGTGCCAGCAGTGCACAGACAGGGGCCGGCTATGGCTACACCTTC.

The chain joins TRBV6-5 to TRBJ2-2; D is unclear. V was shortened by 2 bases and J by 7 bases, with 8 bases between the two germline ends. The length of the CDR3 is 13 residues. The germline gives CDR1 MNHEY, CDR2 SVGAGI. In DNA form, the CDR3 reads TGTGCCAGCAGTTACACTACCATCGGGGAGCTGTTTTTT. This encodes CASSYTTIGELFF.

The rearrangement links TRBV5-4 to TRBJ2-5, with 7 bases fitting TRBD1. Germline CDR1 is SGHNT and CDR2 is YYREEE (reference sequence). Unmatched junction bases numbered 5, after V lost 4 bases and J lost 5 bases. This CDR3 contains 13 residues. CDR3 amino acids: CASSLGQWETQYF. The CDR3 coding sequence is TGTGCCAGCAGCCTGGGACAGTGGGAGACCCAGTACTTC.

The V gene is TRBV5-1, the J gene TRBJ2-7, with 8 positions matching TRBD1. CDR1 is SGHRS, CDR2 YFSETQ, per germline. With V trimmed by 4 bases and J by 7 bases, 13 bases remained unmatched. The length of the CDR3 is 15 residues. The CDR3 DNA follows: TGCGCCAGCAGCACGGGACGGACAGGGCCTAAGGAGCAGTACTTC. Its protein product is CASSTGRTGPKEQYF. The complete variable domain, with remaining parts taken from reference TRBV5-1 and TRBJ2-7, reads KAGVTQTPRYLIKTRGQQVTLSCSPISGHRSVSWYQQTPGQGLQFLFEYFSETQRNKGNFPGRFSGRQFSNSRSEMNVSTLELGDSALYLCASSTGRTGPKEQYFGPGTRLTVT.

V gene TRBV6-5 combines with J gene TRBJ2-7; tentatively, D is TRBD1 (6 bases). The germline CDR1 and CDR2 sequences are MNHEY and SVGAGI. The CDR3 covers 15 residues. Trimming took 2 bases from V and 3 from J, leaving 14 bases between them. The CDR3 sequence is CASSYTRTADYEQYF. CDR3 DNA sequence: TGTGCCAGCAGTTACACGCGGACAGCGGACTACGAGCAGTACTTC.

V gene TRBV5-4 combines with J gene TRBJ2-7, with a weak D call TRBD2 (6 bases). CDR1 is SGHNT and CDR2 is YYREEE in the germline V gene (reference sequence). V shed 1 base and J shed 6 bases, with 11 bases lying between them. This CDR3 is 13 amino acids long. CDR3 region: CASSLRGKAEQYF. The CDR3 nucleotides read TGTGCCAGCAGCTTGCGGGGGAAAGCCGAGCAGTACTTC. Based on the CDR3 plus reference TRBV5-4 and TRBJ2-7, the full variable domain is ETGVTQSPTHLIKTRGQQVTLRCSSQSGHNTVSWYQQALGQGPQFIFQYYREEENGRGNFPPRFSGLQFPNYSSELNVNALELDDSALYLCASSLRGKAEQYFGPGTRLTVT.

Only a few counts were recorded for this clone. The chain recombines TRBV5-1 with TRBJ1-4, with TRBD1 as a possible D gene (6 bases). Germline V CDR1 and CDR2: SGHRS, YFSETQ. V was shortened by 8 bases and J by 1 base, with 18 bases between the two germline ends. The CDR3 contains 16 residues. As DNA, the CDR3 is TGCGCCAGTGCCGGGACACCCTTTGGAACTAATGAAAAACTGTTTTTT. It specifies CASAGTPFGTNEKLFF. The full variable domain, its missing parts supplied by reference TRBV5-1 and TRBJ1-4, is KAGVTQTPRYLIKTRGQQVTLSCSPISGHRSVSWYQQTPGQGLQFLFEYFSETQRNKGNFPGRFSGRQFSNSRSEMNVSTLELGDSALYLCASAGTPFGTNEKLFFGSGTQLSVL.

The J gene is TRBJ2-2, the V gene TRBV6-5, with TRBD2 as a possible D gene (6 bases). This CDR3 has 14 residues. V lost 8 bases to trimming and J lost 5 bases, with 15 bases between them. The germline V gene encodes CDR1 MNHEY and CDR2 SVGAGI. The CDR3 nucleotides read TGTGCCAGCTGCGCGGGATCGGGGACCGGGGAGCTGTTTTTT. This sequence encodes CASCAGSGTGELFF.

This chain links TRBV11-3 with TRBJ2-3; D possibly corresponds to TRBD2 (6 bases). V dropped 0 bases and J dropped 3 bases, with 7 bases sitting between them. Germline V gene sequence: CDR1 SGHNT, CDR2 YENEEA. The CDR3 extends over 14 amino acids. This chain's CDR3 is CASSLDGGTDTQYF. CDR3 DNA sequence: TGTGCCAGCAGCTTAGATGGGGGGACAGATACGCAGTATTTT.

V usage is TRBV28 and J usage is TRBJ2-7; the D gene is possibly TRBD2 (7 bases). The CDR3 is made up of 18 amino acids. V lost 3 bases and J 0 bases, leaving 21 bases between the germline ends. Germline CDR1 is MDHEN and CDR2 is SYDVKM. CDR3 sequence: CASSLGLGGARISYEQYF. In DNA, the CDR3 is TGTGCCAGCAGTTTGGGCCTAGGGGGGGCCCGCATCTCCTACGAGCAGTACTTC.

This clone appeared a single time. The chain links TRBV6-1 to TRBJ2-7; 7 bases are shared with TRBD2. The V gene end was trimmed by 8 bases and the J gene end by 4 bases; junction bases not matched to a gene: 11. In germline, CDR1 is MNHNS, CDR2 SASEGT. The CDR3 has 14 amino acids. CDR3 sequence (DNA): TGTGCCAGCTACCGAGGCGGGAGTATTTACGAGCAGTACTTC. Residues: CASYRGGSIYEQYF.

V is TRBV4-2 and J is TRBJ2-7, with a tentative D call TRBD2 (5 bases). Per the germline V gene, CDR1 is LGHNA and CDR2 is YNFKEQ. The CDR3 is 13 residues long. V gave up 4 bases and J gave up 3 bases, with 10 bases separating them. Here the CDR3 DNA reads TGTGCCAGCAGCCCGGACTTAGACTACGAGCAGTACTTC. It is translated as CASSPDLDYEQYF.